This T cell receptor (beta chain) is from a study of graft-versus-host responses after intestinal transplantation (dated by TCRdb to the early 2020s). For the wider study: The transplants that recipients received were multivisceral, liver-intestinal, or isolated intestinal. Anti-thymocyte globulin induction was given to all recipients, followed by maintenance tacrolimus and steroids for approximately three years. Graft-versus-host and host-versus-graft alloreactive T cell clones were tracked in the graft, circulation and bone marrow after intestinal transplantation using bulk TCR-beta CDR3 sequencing. Alloreactive clones were identified by sequencing pre-transplant mixed lymphocyte reaction products and comparing these products with unstimulated pre-transplant donor and recipient T cells. A cohort of 24 intestinal transplant recipients, including one retransplant, was enrolled, and a few patients lacking pretransplant specimens were excluded. Donor T cell macrochimerism was defined as a peak of at least 4% donor T cells among recipient peripheral blood mononuclear cells. Samples from a few later patients were sequenced in-house on an Illumina MiSeq with MiXCR processing rather than by the commercial service.

This clone was found once. This clone's antigen is unknown. No much larger clonotype is one base removed from it; base qualities were not supplied. The library was generated by the immunoSEQ multiplex PCR assay. In most patients, genomic DNA was isolated using the Qiagen DNeasy Blood and Tissue Kit and sent frozen to Adaptive Biotechnologies for TCR sequencing. For most patients, high-throughput TCR-beta CDR3 sequencing of genomic DNA was performed by Adaptive Biotechnologies. Turning to the authors' computational methods: TCR sequencing data were retrieved from Adaptive's ImmunoSEQ software for about 17 patients, whereas three other patients were processed with MiXCR and VDJtools. CD4 versus CD8 sorting errors were corrected by removing sequences found in both subsets at a frequency ratio below 5:1. CDR3 nucleotide sequences shared between donor and recipient were removed because their origin could not be assigned. Alloreactive clones required at least 2-fold expansion over unstimulated cells and minimum CFSE-low frequency of 0.002% (template counts) or 0.001% (read counts). Mappable clones were those detected in sequenced pre-transplant spleen, lymph node, or MLR CFSE-low populations of the donor or recipient. Cumulative frequency of alloreactive clones was calculated as a percentage of all sequences weighted by copy number. Here the immuneACCESS table is served through TCRdb, limited to in-frame sequences with V and J called. Missing clones are a known gap in these copies; in checked studies unresolved V genes cover under half, and the rest lacks a known reason. V, J and clone size are those of that table, while D and trimming were read from the DNA. This sample has 100,000 or so clones in its table, and 91% of those were observed once. About 0.18% of the sample is in the top ten clones.

Sequences SGHTA (CDR1) and FQGTGA (CDR2) are obtained from the germline V gene. The CDR3 runs 16 residues from the cysteine to the phenylalanine. Only CDR3 DNA is held: 48 bases, read in frame from base 1. V and J are trimmed by 5 bases and 2 bases, and the gene matches miss 7 bases of the junction. The time point label corresponds to: cells obtained before transplantation from donor or recipient. CD3+CD4+ and CD3+CD8+ populations were FACS-sorted from unstimulated pre-transplant donor and recipient cells taken from spleen or lymph nodes. The paper's findings and limits, for the study overall: Early after transplant, peak levels of circulating GvH clones were associated with declines in HvG clones. GvH clones were found in recipient bone marrow, and some of the GvH clones appeared earlier in ileal mucosa or blood, which is consistent with an intestinal mucosal origin. In patients with donor T cell macrochimerism, the allografts had high GvH to HvG T cell clonal ratios. Conclusions were limited by the relatively low number and heterogeneity of intestinal transplant patients.

The V and J genes are TRBV7-3 and TRBJ2-2; TRBD1 aligns with 8 central bases. This TCR derives from a human donor who was the organ donor for an intestinal transplant. The source was unstimulated CD4+ T cells sorted from spleen or lymph node cells, collected before transplant. The nucleotide sequence reads as follows: TGTGCCAGCAGCCCGACTGGGACAGGAAACACCGGGGAGCTGTTTTTT. This encodes CASSPTGTGNTGELFF.